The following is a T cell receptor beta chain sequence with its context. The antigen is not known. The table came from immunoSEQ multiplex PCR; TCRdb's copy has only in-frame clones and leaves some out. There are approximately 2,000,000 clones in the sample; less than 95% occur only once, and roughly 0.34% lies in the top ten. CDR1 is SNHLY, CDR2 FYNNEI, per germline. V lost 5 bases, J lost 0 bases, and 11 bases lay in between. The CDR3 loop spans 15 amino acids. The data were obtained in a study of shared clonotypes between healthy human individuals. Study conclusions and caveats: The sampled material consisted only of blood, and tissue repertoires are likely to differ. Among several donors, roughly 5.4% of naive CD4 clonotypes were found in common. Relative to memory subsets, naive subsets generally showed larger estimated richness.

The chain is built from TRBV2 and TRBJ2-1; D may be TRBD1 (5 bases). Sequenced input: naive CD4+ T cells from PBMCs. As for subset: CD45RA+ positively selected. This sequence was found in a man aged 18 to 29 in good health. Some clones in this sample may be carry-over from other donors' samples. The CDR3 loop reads CASSQDSSSYNEQFF. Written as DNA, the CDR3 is TGTGCCAGCAGTCAAGACAGTAGCTCCTACAATGAGCAGTTCTTC. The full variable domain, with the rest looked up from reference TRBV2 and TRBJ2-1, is EPEVTQTPSHQVTQMGQEVILRCVPISNHLYFYWYRQILGQKVEFLVSFYNNEISEKSEIFDDQFSVERPDGSNFTLKIRSTKLEDSAMYFCASSQDSSSYNEQFFGPGTRLTVL.